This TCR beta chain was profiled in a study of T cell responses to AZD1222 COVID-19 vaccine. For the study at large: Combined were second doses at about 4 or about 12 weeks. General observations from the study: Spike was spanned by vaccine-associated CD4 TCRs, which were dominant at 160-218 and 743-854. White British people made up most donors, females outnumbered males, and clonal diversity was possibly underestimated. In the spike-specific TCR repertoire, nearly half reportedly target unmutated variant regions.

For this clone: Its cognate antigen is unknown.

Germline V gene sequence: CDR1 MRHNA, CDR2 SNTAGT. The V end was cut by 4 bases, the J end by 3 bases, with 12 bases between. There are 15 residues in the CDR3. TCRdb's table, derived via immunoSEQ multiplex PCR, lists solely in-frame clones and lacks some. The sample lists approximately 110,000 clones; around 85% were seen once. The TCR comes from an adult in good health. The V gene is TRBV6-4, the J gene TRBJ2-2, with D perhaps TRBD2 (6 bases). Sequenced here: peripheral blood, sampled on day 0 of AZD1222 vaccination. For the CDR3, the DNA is TGTGCCAGCAGTGCGGGGGATTTGCACACCGGGGAGCTGTTTTTT. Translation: CASSAGDLHTGELFF.